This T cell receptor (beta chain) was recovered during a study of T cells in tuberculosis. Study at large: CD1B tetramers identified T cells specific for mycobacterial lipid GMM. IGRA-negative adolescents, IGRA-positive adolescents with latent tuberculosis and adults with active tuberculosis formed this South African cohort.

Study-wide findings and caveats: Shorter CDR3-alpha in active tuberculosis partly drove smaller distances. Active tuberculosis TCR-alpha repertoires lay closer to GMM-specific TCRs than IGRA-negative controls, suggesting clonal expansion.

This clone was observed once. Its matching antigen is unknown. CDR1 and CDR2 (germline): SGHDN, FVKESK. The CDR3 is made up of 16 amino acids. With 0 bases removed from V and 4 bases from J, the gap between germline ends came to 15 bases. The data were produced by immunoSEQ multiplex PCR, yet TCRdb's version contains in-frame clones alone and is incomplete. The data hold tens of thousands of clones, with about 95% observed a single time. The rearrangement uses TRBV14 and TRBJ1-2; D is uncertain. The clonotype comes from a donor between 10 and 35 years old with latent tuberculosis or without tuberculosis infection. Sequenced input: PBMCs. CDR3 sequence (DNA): TGTGCCAGCAGCCAAGAATGGGGAGACCGTCTCTATGGCTACACCTTC. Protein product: CASSQEWGDRLYGYTF.